The entry that follows covers one TCR beta chain sequence. Its antigen remains unidentified. This entry is derived from a study of cytomegalovirus exposure and HLA in healthy donors. Study conclusions and caveats: A classifier reportedly called cytomegalovirus status with high sensitivity and specificity. Cytomegalovirus-associated status was assigned to 150 or so TCR beta chains.

Libraries were prepared by immunoSEQ multiplex PCR; TCRdb keeps only in-frame clonotypes and omits some of them. Found here are hundreds of thousands of clones, around 85% of them singletons; the top ten hold around 1.2%. The CDR3 has 14 amino acids. Germline CDR1 and CDR2: SEHNR and FQNEAQ (reference sequence). The V end was cut by 6 bases, the J end by 4 bases, with 12 bases between. The J gene is TRBJ1-4, the V gene TRBV7-9; possibly TRBD1 for D (5 bases). The sample comprised PBMCs. This TCR was recovered from a woman aged 30 to 39 in good health and CMV-seropositive. Here the CDR3 DNA reads TGTGCCAGCAGTTATACAGGATATAATGAAAAACTGTTTTTT. This translates into CASSYTGYNEKLFF. Full variable domain (remainder filled in from reference TRBV7-9 and TRBJ1-4): DTGVSQNPRHKITKRGQNVTFRCDPISEHNRLYWYRQTLGQGPEFLTYFQNEAQLEKSRLLSDRFSAERPKGSFSTLEIQRTEQGDSAMYLCASSYTGYNEKLFFGSGTQLSVL.